The rows below give T cell receptor beta chains drawn from one sample of a study of CD8 T cells in Susac syndrome. TCRdb passed the immunoSEQ multiplex PCR reads through MiXCR, listing each CDR3 protein once. The sample lists 80,000 or so distinct CDR3 sequences; roughly 91% were seen once. Sample: CD4+ T cells from PBMCs. All receptors come from a human donor with Susac syndrome. The conserved cysteine and the conserved F or W are not part of the CDR3 here. The D gene is left open where the match is weak.

J gene: TRBJ1-1
CDR3 length: 12
V gene: TRBV18
D gene: NA
CDR3 protein: ASSTRTGNTEAF

J gene: TRBJ2-7
CDR3 length: 11
V gene: TRBV27
D gene: NA
CDR3 protein: ASSSGSSYEQY

J gene: TRBJ1-1
CDR3 length: 14
V gene: TRBV29-1
D gene: NA
CDR3 protein: SVPRPLGGANTEAF

J gene: TRBJ2-1
CDR3 length: 12
V gene: TRBV7-6
D gene: NA
CDR3 protein: ASSLWGSQNEQF

J gene: TRBJ2-5
CDR3 length: 11
V gene: TRBV6-6
D gene: NA
CDR3 protein: ASSYPQQETQY

J gene: TRBJ1-6
CDR3 length: 13
V gene: TRBV4-1
D gene: NA
CDR3 protein: ASSREAFYNSPLH

J gene: TRBJ2-7
CDR3 length: 13
V gene: TRBV9
D gene: NA
CDR3 protein: ASKGVRRPADEQY

J gene: TRBJ2-3
CDR3 length: 16
V gene: TRBV4-3
D gene: TRBD2
CDR3 protein: ASSQDPSGNGVADTQY

J gene: TRBJ2-7
CDR3 length: 11
V gene: TRBV5-6
D gene: NA
CDR3 protein: ASSLDSGTEQY

J gene: TRBJ2-6
CDR3 length: 20
V gene: TRBV10-3
D gene: NA
CDR3 protein: AISESVAGDVLGLSGANVLT

J gene: TRBJ2-5
CDR3 length: 12
V gene: TRBV20-1
D gene: NA
CDR3 protein: SARPPTGAETQY

J gene: TRBJ2-6
CDR3 length: 16
V gene: TRBV12-3/TRBV12-4
D gene: TRBD1
CDR3 protein: ASSPSGQGFAGANVLT

J gene: TRBJ2-7
CDR3 length: 13
V gene: TRBV12-3/TRBV12-4
D gene: TRBD1
CDR3 protein: ASSPRGRVLYEQY

J gene: TRBJ1-5
CDR3 length: 15
V gene: TRBV5-8
D gene: TRBD1
CDR3 protein: ASRPWGQENSNQPQH

J gene: TRBJ1-4
CDR3 length: 12
V gene: TRBV12-3/TRBV12-4
D gene: TRBD1
CDR3 protein: ASRQDRVMGKLF

J gene: TRBJ2-1
CDR3 length: 15
V gene: TRBV7-6
D gene: TRBD2
CDR3 protein: ASSLDLAGVLLGEQF

J gene: TRBJ1-4
CDR3 length: 11
V gene: TRBV11-1
D gene: NA
CDR3 protein: ASSLSAGEKLF

J gene: TRBJ1-1
CDR3 length: 13
V gene: TRBV5-1
D gene: NA
CDR3 protein: ASSLAGTPDTEAF

J gene: TRBJ2-5
CDR3 length: 13
V gene: TRBV9
D gene: TRBD2
CDR3 protein: ASSVVLAGGETQY

J gene: TRBJ1-2
CDR3 length: 12
V gene: TRBV11-2
D gene: NA
CDR3 protein: ASSLGHSFNGYT

J gene: TRBJ2-5
CDR3 length: 14
V gene: TRBV6-1
D gene: TRBD2
CDR3 protein: ASSPGLAGAAETQY

J gene: TRBJ1-1
CDR3 length: 13
V gene: TRBV4-1
D gene: NA
CDR3 protein: ASSPPSRPRTEAF

J gene: TRBJ2-7
CDR3 length: 11
V gene: TRBV5-1
D gene: NA
CDR3 protein: ASSKDGTYEQY

J gene: TRBJ2-1
CDR3 length: 12
V gene: TRBV20-1
D gene: NA
CDR3 protein: SASGGTYRNEQF

J gene: TRBJ2-5
CDR3 length: 12
V gene: TRBV7-2
D gene: NA
CDR3 protein: ASSLVVSQETQY

J gene: TRBJ2-7
CDR3 length: 10
V gene: TRBV10-3
D gene: NA
CDR3 protein: AISEDRAGES

J gene: TRBJ1-5
CDR3 length: 14
V gene: TRBV12-3/TRBV12-4
D gene: NA
CDR3 protein: ASSLTGQRSNQPQH

J gene: TRBJ2-1
CDR3 length: 13
V gene: TRBV5-1
D gene: TRBD2
CDR3 protein: ASSLPSGGYNEQF

J gene: TRBJ1-2
CDR3 length: 14
V gene: TRBV7-2
D gene: TRBD1
CDR3 protein: ASSLSGSRQGRGYT

J gene: TRBJ2-3
CDR3 length: 11
V gene: TRBV6-6
D gene: NA
CDR3 protein: ASSYQATDTQY

J gene: TRBJ1-1
CDR3 length: 9
V gene: TRBV29-1
D gene: NA
CDR3 protein: SAPQGLEAF

J gene: TRBJ2-3
CDR3 length: 15
V gene: TRBV7-2
D gene: NA
CDR3 protein: ASRIGTSAQGTDTQY

J gene: TRBJ2-7
CDR3 length: 13
V gene: TRBV4-1
D gene: TRBD1
CDR3 protein: ASSQIGRGRYEQY

J gene: TRBJ1-4
CDR3 length: 15
V gene: TRBV15
D gene: NA
CDR3 protein: ATSRDRISGINEKLF

J gene: TRBJ1-4
CDR3 length: 15
V gene: TRBV15
D gene: NA
CDR3 protein: ATSSSPRGPTNEKLF

J gene: TRBJ1-5
CDR3 length: 13
V gene: TRBV20-1
D gene: NA
CDR3 protein: SVGRGGVSNQPQH

J gene: TRBJ1-1
CDR3 length: 13
V gene: TRBV20-1
D gene: NA
CDR3 protein: SAGKLGGEDTEAF

J gene: TRBJ2-5
CDR3 length: 12
V gene: TRBV5-1
D gene: NA
CDR3 protein: ASSWQADQETQY

J gene: TRBJ1-5
CDR3 length: 13
V gene: TRBV7-2
D gene: TRBD1
CDR3 protein: ASSSPRDRGQPQH

J gene: TRBJ2-5
CDR3 length: 12
V gene: TRBV9
D gene: NA
CDR3 protein: ASSAGGPGETQY

J gene: TRBJ1-2
CDR3 length: 13
V gene: TRBV18
D gene: NA
CDR3 protein: ASSLFSGLLRGYT

J gene: TRBJ1-5
CDR3 length: 12
V gene: TRBV6-5
D gene: NA
CDR3 protein: ASSQPNSNQPQH

J gene: TRBJ2-7
CDR3 length: 12
V gene: TRBV7-3
D gene: NA
CDR3 protein: ASSRVGASYEQY

J gene: TRBJ2-3
CDR3 length: 12
V gene: TRBV20-1
D gene: TRBD2
CDR3 protein: SAPGLAVTDTQY

J gene: TRBJ2-7
CDR3 length: 14
V gene: TRBV7-9
D gene: TRBD2
CDR3 protein: ASSSRTSGSVHEQY

J gene: TRBJ2-5
CDR3 length: 12
V gene: TRBV19
D gene: NA
CDR3 protein: ASRNIGTQETQY

J gene: TRBJ1-2
CDR3 length: 15
V gene: TRBV7-9
D gene: TRBD1
CDR3 protein: ASRKTPRDRVNYGYT

J gene: TRBJ2-5
CDR3 length: 13
V gene: TRBV2
D gene: TRBD1
CDR3 protein: ASSADRGQQETQY

J gene: TRBJ1-1
CDR3 length: 12
V gene: TRBV20-1
D gene: NA
CDR3 protein: SAPRRRMNTEAF

J gene: TRBJ2-2
CDR3 length: 12
V gene: TRBV2
D gene: TRBD2
CDR3 protein: ATHGGARTGELF

J gene: TRBJ2-1
CDR3 length: 13
V gene: TRBV12-3/TRBV12-4
D gene: TRBD2
CDR3 protein: ASSLTSGRANEQF

J gene: TRBJ2-7
CDR3 length: 12
V gene: TRBV12-3/TRBV12-4
D gene: NA
CDR3 protein: ASRKGVHSYEQY

J gene: TRBJ1-2
CDR3 length: 12
V gene: TRBV20-1
D gene: NA
CDR3 protein: SASPRTESEGYT

J gene: TRBJ2-3
CDR3 length: 15
V gene: TRBV18
D gene: TRBD2
CDR3 protein: ASSAAGAEASTDTQY

J gene: TRBJ2-1
CDR3 length: 17
V gene: TRBV29-1
D gene: TRBD2
CDR3 protein: SVDQTGLAGAFTHNEQF